This T cell receptor (beta chain) was retrieved from a study of patients and donors after allogeneic stem cell transplantation. The V segment lost 3 bases and the J segment 5 bases; nucleotides outside the gene matches: 8. There are 15 residues in the CDR3. The germline gives CDR1 SGHRS, CDR2 YFSETQ. TCRdb recomputed calls from the RT-PCR reads with MiXCR, one row per CDR3 protein. The sample contains about a million distinct CDR3 sequences, about 20% of which appear only once. Sequenced sample: blood, either unsorted or a sorted T cell fraction (not recorded which). The receptor's source is a human donor who was either an allogeneic HSCT recipient or a stem cell or donor lymphocyte infusion donor (not recorded which). It is not recorded whose cells these are; they may come from a transplant donor. This chain connects TRBV5-1 to TRBJ2-3; 8 bases are a match to TRBD1. The CDR3 protein is CASSSRTGFQDTQYF. The CDR3 DNA reads TGCGCCAGCAGCTCCCGGACAGGGTTTCAAGATACGCAGTATTTT.